The sequence of this T cell receptor beta chain was determined in a study of yellow fever vaccine responses in identical twins. TCRdb reprocessed the RT-PCR reads via MiXCR and lists one record per CDR3 protein. The sample has roughly 23,000 distinct CDR3 sequences; about three quarters are singletons. Study observations and caveats: Reportedly, twins showed a vaccine T cell response that looked partly convergent and partly personalized.

The CDR3 runs 18 residues. V shed 0 bases and J 4 bases; nucleotides not matched to a gene: 12. CDR1 and CDR2 (germline): MNHEY, SMNVEV (reference sequence). Of note for this clonotype: Its target is not known.

The source was T cells from blood (PBMCs), unsorted or a sorted subset (not recorded which), collected before or after yellow fever vaccination (not recorded which). This receptor was obtained from a woman in her late teens or twenties who received the yellow fever vaccine. J is TRBJ2-3 and V is TRBV27, with TRBD2 identical over 8 bases. The chain's CDR3 is CASSLSRLAPRHSDTQYF. The CDR3 DNA sequence: TGTGCCAGCAGTTTATCCCGACTAGCGCCCAGACACTCAGATACGCAGTATTTT.